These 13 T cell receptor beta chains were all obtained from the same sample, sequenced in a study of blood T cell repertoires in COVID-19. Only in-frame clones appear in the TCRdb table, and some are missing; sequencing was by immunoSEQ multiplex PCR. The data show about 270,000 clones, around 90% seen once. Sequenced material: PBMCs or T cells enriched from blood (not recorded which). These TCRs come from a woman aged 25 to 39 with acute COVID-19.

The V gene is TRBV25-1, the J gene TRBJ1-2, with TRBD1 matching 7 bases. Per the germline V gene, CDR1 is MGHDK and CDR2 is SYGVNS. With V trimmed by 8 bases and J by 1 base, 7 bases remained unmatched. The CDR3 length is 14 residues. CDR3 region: CASLPRDSNYGYTF. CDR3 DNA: TGTGCCAGCCTCCCCCGGGACAGTAACTATGGCTACACCTTC.

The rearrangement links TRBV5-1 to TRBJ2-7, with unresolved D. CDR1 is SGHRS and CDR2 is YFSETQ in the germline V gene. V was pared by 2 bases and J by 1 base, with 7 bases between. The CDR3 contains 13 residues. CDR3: CASSFPGSYEQYF. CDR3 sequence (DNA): TGCGCCAGCAGCTTCCCCGGGTCCTACGAGCAGTACTTC.

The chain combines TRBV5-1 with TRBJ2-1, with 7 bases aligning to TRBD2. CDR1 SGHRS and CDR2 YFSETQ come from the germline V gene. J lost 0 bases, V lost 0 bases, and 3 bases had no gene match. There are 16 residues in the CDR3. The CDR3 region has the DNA TGCGCCAGCAGCTTGGAGGGCGGGAGCTCCTACAATGAGCAGTTCTTC. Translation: CASSLEGGSSYNEQFF.

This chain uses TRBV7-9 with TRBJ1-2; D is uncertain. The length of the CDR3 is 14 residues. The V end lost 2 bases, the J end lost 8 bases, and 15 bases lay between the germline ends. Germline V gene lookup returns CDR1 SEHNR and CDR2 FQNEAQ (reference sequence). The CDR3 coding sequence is TGTGCCAGCAGCTTACTTCGGGGATCGGAAGGCTACACCTTC. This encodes CASSLLRGSEGYTF.

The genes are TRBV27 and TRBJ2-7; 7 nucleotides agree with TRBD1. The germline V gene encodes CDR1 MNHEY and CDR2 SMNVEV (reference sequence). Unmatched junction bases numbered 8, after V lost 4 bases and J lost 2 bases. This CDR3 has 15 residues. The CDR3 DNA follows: TGTGCCAGCAGTTGGAAATCGGGACAGACCTACGAGCAGTACTTC. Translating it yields CASSWKSGQTYEQYF.

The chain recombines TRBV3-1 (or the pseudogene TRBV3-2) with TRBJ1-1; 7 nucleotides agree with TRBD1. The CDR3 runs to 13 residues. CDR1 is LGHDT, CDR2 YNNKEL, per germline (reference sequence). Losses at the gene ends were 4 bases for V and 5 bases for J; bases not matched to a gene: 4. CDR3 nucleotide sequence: TGTGCCAGCAGCCTCCAGGGGGATACTGAAGCTTTCTTT. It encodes CASSLQGDTEAFF.

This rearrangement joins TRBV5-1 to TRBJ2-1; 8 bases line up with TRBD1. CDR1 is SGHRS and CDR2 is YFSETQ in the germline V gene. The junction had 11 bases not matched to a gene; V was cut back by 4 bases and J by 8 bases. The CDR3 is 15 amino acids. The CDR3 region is CASSRDQGAVDEQFF. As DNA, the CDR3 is TGCGCCAGCAGCAGGGACCAGGGGGCAGTCGATGAGCAGTTCTTC.

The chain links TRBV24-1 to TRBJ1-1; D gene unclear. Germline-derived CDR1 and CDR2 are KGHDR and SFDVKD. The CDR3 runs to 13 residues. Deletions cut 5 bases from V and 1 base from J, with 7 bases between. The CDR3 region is CATSVRENTEAFF. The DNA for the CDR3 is TGTGCCACCAGTGTGAGAGAGAACACTGAAGCTTTCTTT.

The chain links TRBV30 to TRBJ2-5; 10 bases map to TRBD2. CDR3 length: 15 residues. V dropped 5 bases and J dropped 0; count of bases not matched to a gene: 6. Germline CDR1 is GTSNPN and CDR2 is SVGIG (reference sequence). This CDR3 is CAWAPGLANQETQYF. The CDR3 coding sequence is TGTGCCTGGGCTCCGGGACTAGCGAACCAAGAGACCCAGTACTTC.

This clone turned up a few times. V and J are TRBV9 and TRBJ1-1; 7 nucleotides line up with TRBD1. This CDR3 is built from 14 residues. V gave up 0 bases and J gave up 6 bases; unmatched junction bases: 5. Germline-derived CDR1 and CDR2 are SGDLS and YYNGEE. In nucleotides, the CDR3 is TGTGCCAGCAGCGTAGAAGGGCAGGGGGCTGAAGCTTTCTTT. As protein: CASSVEGQGAEAFF.

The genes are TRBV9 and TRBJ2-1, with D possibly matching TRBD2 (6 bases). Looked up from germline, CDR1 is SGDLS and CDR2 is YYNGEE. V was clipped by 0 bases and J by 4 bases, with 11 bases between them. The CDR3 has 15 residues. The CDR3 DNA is TGTGCCAGCAGCGTAGGTAGCGGTGTTTACAATGAGCAGTTCTTC. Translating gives CASSVGSGVYNEQFF.

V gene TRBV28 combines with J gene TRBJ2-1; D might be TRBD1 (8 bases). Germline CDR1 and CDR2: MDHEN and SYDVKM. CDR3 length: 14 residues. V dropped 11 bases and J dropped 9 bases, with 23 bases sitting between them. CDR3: CAAGERTGSIEQFF. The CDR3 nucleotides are TGTGCCGCGGGGGAAAGGACAGGGTCAATTGAGCAGTTCTTC.

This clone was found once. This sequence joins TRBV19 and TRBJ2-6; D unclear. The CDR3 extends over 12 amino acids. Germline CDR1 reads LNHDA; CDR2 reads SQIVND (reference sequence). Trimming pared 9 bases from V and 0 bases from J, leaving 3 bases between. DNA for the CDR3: TGTGCCAGCCACTCTGGGGCCAACGTCCTGACTTTC. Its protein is CASHSGANVLTF.